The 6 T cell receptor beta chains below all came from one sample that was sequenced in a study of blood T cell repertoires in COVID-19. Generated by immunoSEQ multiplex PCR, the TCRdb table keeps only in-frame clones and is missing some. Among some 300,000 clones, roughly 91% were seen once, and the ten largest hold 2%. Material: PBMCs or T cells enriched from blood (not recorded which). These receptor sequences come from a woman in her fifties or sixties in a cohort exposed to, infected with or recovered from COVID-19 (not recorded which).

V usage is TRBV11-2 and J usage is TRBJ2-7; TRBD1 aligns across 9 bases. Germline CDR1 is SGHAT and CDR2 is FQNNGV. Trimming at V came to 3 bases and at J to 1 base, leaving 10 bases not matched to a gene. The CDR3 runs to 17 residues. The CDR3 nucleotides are TGTGCCAGCAGCTTGACACCCGGGACAGGGTCGTCCTACGAGCAGTACTTC. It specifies CASSLTPGTGSSYEQYF. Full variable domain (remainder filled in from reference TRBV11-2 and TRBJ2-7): EAGVAQSPRYKIIEKRQSVAFWCNPISGHATLYWYQQILGQGPKLLIQFQNNGVVDDSQLPKDRFSAERLKGVDSTLKIQPAKLEDSAVYLCASSLTPGTGSSYEQYFGPGTRLTVT.

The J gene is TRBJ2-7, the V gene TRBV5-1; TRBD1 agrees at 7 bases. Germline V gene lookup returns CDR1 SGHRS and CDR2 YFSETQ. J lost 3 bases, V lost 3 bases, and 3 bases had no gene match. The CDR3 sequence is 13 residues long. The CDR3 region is CASSSGQYYEQYF. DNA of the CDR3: TGCGCCAGCAGCTCGGGACAGTACTACGAGCAGTACTTC.

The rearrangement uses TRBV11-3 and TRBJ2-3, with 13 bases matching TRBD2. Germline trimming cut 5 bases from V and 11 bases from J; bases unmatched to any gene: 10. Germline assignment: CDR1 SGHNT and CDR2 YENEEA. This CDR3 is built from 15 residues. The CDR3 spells CASSLSGTSGDVQYF. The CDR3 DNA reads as TGTGCCAGCAGCCTATCCGGGACTAGCGGGGATGTGCAGTATTTT.

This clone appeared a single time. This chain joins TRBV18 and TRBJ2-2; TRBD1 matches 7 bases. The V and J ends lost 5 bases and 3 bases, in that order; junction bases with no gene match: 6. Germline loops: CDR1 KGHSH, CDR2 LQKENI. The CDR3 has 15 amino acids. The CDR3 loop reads CASSEQGYDTGELFF. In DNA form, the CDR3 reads TGTGCCAGCTCAGAACAGGGGTATGACACCGGGGAGCTGTTTTTT.

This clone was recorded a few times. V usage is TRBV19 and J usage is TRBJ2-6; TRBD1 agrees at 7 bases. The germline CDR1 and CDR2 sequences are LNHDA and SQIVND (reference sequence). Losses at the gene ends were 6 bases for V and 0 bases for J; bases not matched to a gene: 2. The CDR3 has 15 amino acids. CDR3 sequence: CASSHRGSGANVLTF. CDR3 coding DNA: TGTGCCAGTAGCCACAGGGGCTCTGGGGCCAACGTCCTGACTTTC.

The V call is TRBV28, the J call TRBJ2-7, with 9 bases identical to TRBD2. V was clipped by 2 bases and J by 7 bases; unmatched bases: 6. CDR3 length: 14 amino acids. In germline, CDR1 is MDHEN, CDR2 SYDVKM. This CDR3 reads CASSLPAGGGEQYF. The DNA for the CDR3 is TGTGCCAGCAGTTTACCAGCGGGAGGCGGTGAGCAGTACTTC.